A selection of T cell receptor beta chains follows, all from one sample in a study of blood T cells in healthy people across ages. TCRdb analysed the 5' RACE reads with MiXCR anew, one entry per CDR3 protein. In the table there are around 2 million distinct CDR3 sequences, around 42% of which are singletons. Sequenced material: blood. These receptors originate from a human donor in good health. Each CDR3 is given with its conserved first and last residue. Fields, in order: clone size, J gene, V gene, D gene, CDR3 DNA, CDR3 protein. The D gene is left open where the match is weak. Size values are once, few and many counts, or a class for expanded clones, and some rows have none.

few	TRBJ1-2	TRBV7-2	NA	TGTGCCAGCAGCTTTACCGGAAGCTATGGCTACACCTTC	CASSFTGSYGYTF
NA	TRBJ1-1	TRBV20-1	NA	TGCAGTGCTAGAGCCGACAGTCTCCTTGAAGCTTTCTTT	CSARADSLLEAFF
NA	TRBJ2-7	TRBV27	NA	TGTGCCAGCAGTCCCCAAAGGGACGAGCAGTACTTC	CASSPQRDEQYF
few	TRBJ2-5	TRBV4-1	NA	TGCGCCAGCAGCCAAGTTGTACTAGTCGAGACCCAGTACTTC	CASSQVVLVETQYF
NA	TRBJ2-5	TRBV7-9	NA	TGTGCCAGCAGCCCGACCCCTGGGGGCTTGGGGGAGACCCAGTACTTC	CASSPTPGGLGETQYF
NA	TRBJ2-3	TRBV2	NA	TGTGCCAGCAGTGTACAGGGAATGTCGGGAGATACGCAGTATTTT	CASSVQGMSGDTQYF
NA	TRBJ2-5	TRBV27	NA	TGTGCCAGCAGTAAGGGCGGGAATGAGCAGTACTTC	CASSKGGNEQYF
NA	TRBJ2-1	TRBV4-1	NA	TGCGCCAGCAGCCAAGAATGGGGTAGGGTCTACAATGAGCAGTTCTTC	CASSQEWGRVYNEQFF
few	TRBJ2-3	TRBV5-1	TRBD2	TGCGCCAGCAGCTCATCGACTAGCGGGGGCACAGATACGCAGTATTTT	CASSSSTSGGTDTQYF
NA	TRBJ1-3	TRBV29-1	NA	TGCAGCGTTGGGAAGGGAAACACCATATATTTT	CSVGKGNTIYF
few	TRBJ2-1	TRBV3-1	NA	TGTGCCAGCAGCCAAACAGGTTACAATGAGCAGTTCTTC	CASSQTGYNEQFF
few	TRBJ1-2	TRBV24-1	NA	TGTGCCACCAGTGAGACCGGGGGCTATGGCTACACCTTC	CATSETGGYGYTF
NA	TRBJ1-1	TRBV7-2	NA	TGTGCCAGCAGCTTAGCCTCCGGGGGGAATGAAGCTTTCTTT	CASSLASGGNEAFF
NA	TRBJ1-2	TRBV24-1	TRBD1	TGTGCCACCAACCGGGACAGAGAGAATTCCTATGGCTATACCTTC	CATNRDRENSYGYTF
few	TRBJ2-5	TRBV24-1	NA	TGTGCCACCAGTTTGGACAGCCAAGAGACCCAGTACTTC	CATSLDSQETQYF
many	TRBJ2-7	TRBV6-5	NA	TGTGCCAGCAGTTACGAGGGACCAGCCTACGAGCAGTACTTC	CASSYEGPAYEQYF
few	TRBJ1-1	TRBV5-1	TRBD1	TGCGCCAGCGGGGCGACAGGGGAGAACACTGAAGCTTTCTTT	CASGATGENTEAFF
NA	TRBJ2-1	TRBV5-1	TRBD2	TGCGCCAGCAGCTTGGTGGCTAGCGGCGACAATGAGCAGTTCTTC	CASSLVASGDNEQFF
few	TRBJ1-2	TRBV19	NA	TGTGCCAGTAGTGCTCAAGGGAGCGCTGACTATGGCTACACCTTC	CASSAQGSADYGYTF
NA	TRBJ2-7	TRBV6-6	NA	TGTGCCAGCAGTTACCCCGGACAGCTAAGAATAGACGAGCAGTACTTC	CASSYPGQLRIDEQYF
NA	TRBJ1-1	TRBV7-9	TRBD1	TGTGCAGACAGGGCGGAGGCCCCGTGGGCTGAAGCTTTCTTT	CADRAEAPWAEAFF
few	TRBJ2-5	TRBV5-1	NA	TGCGCCAGCAGCCCCCACACGCGTGAGCAGTACTTC	CASSPHTREQYF
NA	TRBJ1-2	TRBV7-2	TRBD1	TGTGCCAGCAGCCCCCGACAGGGGGGGGGCCACACCTTC	CASSPRQGGGHTF
many	TRBJ1-2	TRBV5-1	TRBD1	TGCGCCAGCAGCACAGGGGGCGCAGGGTATGGCTACACCTTC	CASSTGGAGYGYTF
few	TRBJ2-3	TRBV5-1	TRBD1	TGCGCCAGCAGCTCCGGCCCGACAGGGATCAGCACAGATACGCAGTATTTT	CASSSGPTGISTDTQYF
NA	TRBJ2-1	TRBV9	TRBD2	TGTGCCAGCAGCGGGGGGGGTACAGATCCCTACAATGAGCAGTTCTTC	CASSGGGTDPYNEQFF
NA	TRBJ2-7	TRBV10-3	TRBD1	TGTGCCATCAGTGAGTCGGACTGGACAGGGGTGTACGAGCAGTACTTC	CAISESDWTGVYEQYF
NA	TRBJ2-3	TRBV24-1	TRBD2	TGTGCCACCAGTGAAGAGGGAGGGGCAGGGACAGATACGCAGTATTTT	CATSEEGGAGTDTQYF
few	TRBJ1-2	TRBV7-2	NA	TGTGCCAGCAGCCAACGGGGGGAGGGCTACCTTGGCTACACCTTC	CASSQRGEGYLGYTF
NA	TRBJ1-2	TRBV7-2	TRBD1	TGTGCCAGCAGCTTAACGTGGGACAGCTTCTATGGCTACACCTTC	CASSLTWDSFYGYTF
NA	TRBJ2-7	TRBV27	TRBD2	TGTGCCAGCAGATTAGCGGGGGGGCTCTACGAGCAGTACTTC	CASRLAGGLYEQYF
NA	TRBJ2-1	TRBV12-3/TRBV12-4	NA	TGTGCCAGCAGCCTTGGTGGGTCCCCGGTAGAGAATGAGCAGTTCTTC	CASSLGGSPVENEQFF
few	TRBJ2-7	TRBV20-1	TRBD1	TGCAGTGCTGCTCGGACAGGGGGTCATATCGAGCAGTACTTC	CSAARTGGHIEQYF
NA	TRBJ2-1	TRBV12-3/TRBV12-4	TRBD2	TGTGCCAGCAGAAAGAGCGGGGTCCTCGACAATGAGCAGTTCTTC	CASRKSGVLDNEQFF
few	TRBJ2-1	TRBV11-1	TRBD1	TGTGCCAGCAGTTCAACCTCGACAGGGGCGATGGTAGCAGCCGGGGGTGATGAGCAGTTCTTC	CASSSTSTGAMVAAGGDEQFF
NA	TRBJ2-1	TRBV7-2	NA	TGTGCCAGCAGCTTGCAGGGACGGTTCGATGAGCAGTTCTTC	CASSLQGRFDEQFF
NA	TRBJ1-5	TRBV6-2/TRBV6-3	NA	TGTGCCAGCGCTCAGGCTTCTCAGGGGCAGCCCCAGCATTTT	CASAQASQGQPQHF
NA	TRBJ2-5	TRBV27	NA	TGTGCCAGCAGTTCTCTAGTGGGGCAAGAGACCCAGTACTTC	CASSSLVGQETQYF
NA	TRBJ2-7	TRBV4-3	TRBD1	TGCGCCAGCAGCCAGAGACATAGACAGGGGAACTACGAGCAGTACTTC	CASSQRHRQGNYEQYF
NA	TRBJ1-2	TRBV29-1	NA	TGCAGCGTGGAACAGGATGGGTGGTATAACTATGGCTACACCTTC	CSVEQDGWYNYGYTF
few	TRBJ1-4	TRBV15	NA	TGTGCCACCAGCAAGGACAACGATGAAAAACTGTTTTTT	CATSKDNDEKLFF
NA	TRBJ2-3	TRBV7-3	TRBD2	TGTGCCAGCAGCCCTCGAGGTGGCGGGGGGGCGGGCACAGATACGCAGTATTTT	CASSPRGGGGAGTDTQYF
NA	TRBJ2-5	TRBV6-5	NA	TGTGCCAGCAGTTACTCTGCTTCAAGACCCCAGTACTTC	CASSYSASRPQYF
NA	TRBJ2-5	TRBV29-1	TRBD2	TGCAGCGTCCACCCCATGACTAGCGGTCCTTACCAAGAGACCCAGTACTTC	CSVHPMTSGPYQETQYF
few	TRBJ1-6	TRBV5-1	NA	TGCGCCAGCAGCTTTTCAGGAAACAACCATAATAATTCACCCCTCCACTTT	CASSFSGNNHNNSPLHF
NA	TRBJ1-1	TRBV11-3	TRBD1	TGTGCCAGCAGCTATCGGACAGGGAGGGACACTGAAGCTTTCTTT	CASSYRTGRDTEAFF